This T cell receptor beta chain was identified in a study of T cell responses to AZD1222 COVID-19 vaccine. Study results and limitations: Reportedly, nearly half of unique spike TCRs recognized epitopes outside B.1.351/B.1.1.7 mutations. Donors were mostly white British, more females; clonal diversity possibly underestimated.

For this clone: Its target is not known.

Second-dose schedules of about 4 or about 12 weeks were combined. The CDR3 runs 17 residues. V gave up 5 bases and J gave up 0 bases; unmatched junction bases: 13. Per the germline V gene, CDR1 is KGHSH and CDR2 is LQKENI. The repertoire was sequenced with immunoSEQ multiplex PCR; TCRdb's copy has only in-frame clones and lacks some. This repertoire shows around 270,000 clones, 90% to 95% found once; its top ten account for around 0.5%. The source was peripheral blood, collected 28 days after the second AZD1222 dose. This TCR was sampled from an adult who received the AZD1222 COVID-19 vaccine. The chain employs TRBV18 and TRBJ2-7; 7 bases fit TRBD2. CDR3 in DNA: TGTGCCAGCTCAGGGAAGGTAGCGGGCCCGCCCTCCTACGAGCAGTACTTC. Translation: CASSGKVAGPPSYEQYF.